These T cell receptor beta chains were read from a single sample in a study of CD8 T cells in Susac syndrome. TCRdb redid the calling of the immunoSEQ multiplex PCR reads with MiXCR, one entry per CDR3 protein. The profile covers 170,000 or so distinct CDR3 sequences, with roughly 95% appearing a single time and about 0.12% taken by the ten largest. Sequencing was carried out using CD4+ T cells from PBMCs. The receptors originated from a human donor with Susac syndrome. Each CDR3 is given with its conserved first and last residue. A D gene is named only where the DNA matches it firmly. Size values are once, few and many counts, or a class for expanded clones, and some rows have none.

j_gene,d_gene,v_gene,abundance,len,CDR3nt,CDR3aa
TRBJ2-5,NA,TRBV7-9,NA,13,TGTGCCAGCAGCTTTAATCGGGACGGGACCCAGTACTTC,CASSFNRDGTQYF
TRBJ2-1,TRBD2,TRBV5-6,NA,16,TGTGCCAGCAGCTTGGAAGCGGGAGGGCCTACGAATGAGCAGTTCTTC,CASSLEAGGPTNEQFF
TRBJ2-6,NA,TRBV30,NA,14,TGTGCCTGTCCACAGTCCTCTGGGGCCAACGTCCTGACTTTC,CACPQSSGANVLTF
TRBJ1-2,NA,TRBV12-3/TRBV12-4,NA,15,TGTGCCAGCAGTCCGCCCAGACAGGAAAACTATGGCTACACCTTC,CASSPPRQENYGYTF
TRBJ1-5,NA,TRBV28,few,14,TGTGCCAGCAGTTTGGGCGGCCCCAATCAGCCCCAGCATTTT,CASSLGGPNQPQHF
TRBJ2-7,NA,TRBV20-1,NA,12,TGCAGTGCTAGGACAGGAGGATACGAGCAGTACTTC,CSARTGGYEQYF
TRBJ1-4,TRBD1,TRBV30,few,12,TGTGCCTGGTCCAGGGGGCCTGAAAAACTGTTTTTT,CAWSRGPEKLFF
TRBJ2-7,NA,TRBV5-6,NA,14,TGTGCCAGCAGCTTGCTCCCGATTCCCTACGAGCAGTACTTC,CASSLLPIPYEQYF
TRBJ1-2,TRBD1,TRBV5-1,NA,15,TGCGCCAGCAGCCTGGGACAGGGAGCGTTCTATGGCTACACCTTC,CASSLGQGAFYGYTF
TRBJ2-3,TRBD1,TRBV5-1,once,16,TGCGCCAGCAGCTTGGAGGGACAGGGGGCGGTAGATACGCAGTATTTT,CASSLEGQGAVDTQYF
TRBJ1-2,NA,TRBV27,NA,17,TGTGCCAGCAGTCCACAAATCCGGGCCCTCCAAGATAATGGCTACACCTTC,CASSPQIRALQDNGYTF
TRBJ2-5,TRBD2,TRBV4-3,NA,15,TGCGCCAGCAGCCAAGACGGTAGCGGGCAAGAGACCCAGTACTTC,CASSQDGSGQETQYF
TRBJ2-1,TRBD2,TRBV7-3,NA,16,TGTGCCAGCAGCGCAGTCGGGACTAGCGGAAGCAATGAGCAGTTCTTC,CASSAVGTSGSNEQFF
TRBJ2-7,TRBD2,TRBV12-3/TRBV12-4,NA,16,TGTGCCAGCAGTTTCGAGGGCGGGAGCAAGACCTACGAGCAGTACTTC,CASSFEGGSKTYEQYF
TRBJ2-5,NA,TRBV7-2,NA,14,TGTGCCAGCAGCTTAGCAGGGGTTGTCGAGACCCAGTACTTC,CASSLAGVVETQYF
TRBJ2-1,NA,TRBV29-1,NA,13,TGCAGCGTTACGGGGGTATCCTACAATGAGCAGTTCTTC,CSVTGVSYNEQFF
TRBJ2-1,TRBD2,TRBV4-1,NA,17,TGCGCCAGCAGCCAAGACCGTGCGGGGGGGCTAGGTAATGAGCAGTTCTTC,CASSQDRAGGLGNEQFF
TRBJ2-7,NA,TRBV11-2,NA,14,TGTGCCAGCAGCTCCCCGAAGGGGCGAAACGAGCAGTACTTC,CASSSPKGRNEQYF
TRBJ2-7,NA,TRBV7-9,NA,18,TGTGCCAGCAGCTTAAGAGGCCGGGACCCAACTTCTAGCTACGAGCAGTACTTC,CASSLRGRDPTSSYEQYF
TRBJ2-1,TRBD2,TRBV20-1,NA,15,TGCAGTGCTAGACTAGCGGGGGGGAGAGGGAATGAGCAGTTCTTC,CSARLAGGRGNEQFF
TRBJ1-4,NA,TRBV7-9,NA,15,TGTGCCAGCAGCTTAGGGAATTCATGGAATGAAAAACTGTTTTTT,CASSLGNSWNEKLFF
TRBJ2-3,TRBD2,TRBV13,NA,19,TGTGCCAGCAGCTTAGCCGCGACTAGCGGGGGAGGGGGCACAGATACGCAGTATTTT,CASSLAATSGGGGTDTQYF
TRBJ1-5,NA,TRBV12-3/TRBV12-4,NA,13,TGTGCCAGCAGTTTCGCAGGGAATCAGCCCCAGCATTTT,CASSFAGNQPQHF
TRBJ2-2,NA,TRBV19,NA,16,TGTGCCAGTAGTTTTACCGGGACCTTGAACACCGGGGAGCTGTTTTTT,CASSFTGTLNTGELFF
TRBJ2-1,NA,TRBV19,NA,13,TGTGCCAGTAGTATAGGGAACAGCAATGAGCAGTTCTTC,CASSIGNSNEQFF
TRBJ2-7,NA,TRBV30,NA,13,TGTGCCTGGAGTTCTCAGCCGGGGAGGGAGCAGTACTTC,CAWSSQPGREQYF
TRBJ2-1,NA,TRBV7-2,NA,15,TGTGCCAGCAGCCCCTGGGGTTCCTCCTACAATGAGCAGTTCTTC,CASSPWGSSYNEQFF
TRBJ2-3,TRBD1,TRBV3-1,NA,16,TGTGCCAGCAGCCAAGATGAGACAGGGCTTTTGGATACGCAGTATTTT,CASSQDETGLLDTQYF
TRBJ2-7,TRBD2,TRBV12-3/TRBV12-4,NA,16,TGTGCCAGCAGTCCCGGCCGGATAGCGGGAGCCTACGAGCAGTACTTC,CASSPGRIAGAYEQYF
TRBJ2-1,TRBD1,TRBV29-1,NA,15,TGCAGCGCCCTGCAGAGGACAGGTCGGGCCAATGAGCAGTTCTTC,CSALQRTGRANEQFF
TRBJ2-7,NA,TRBV20-1,NA,12,TGCAGTGCCGCCCCCCTAGGCTACGAGCAGTACTTC,CSAAPLGYEQYF
TRBJ2-3,NA,TRBV7-8,NA,16,TGTGCCAGCGGATCGGATCAGGGGCGGGGCACAGATACGCAGTATTTT,CASGSDQGRGTDTQYF
TRBJ2-7,NA,TRBV7-3,once,14,TGTGCCAGCAGTTACGACAGGAACTCCTACGAGCAGTACTTC,CASSYDRNSYEQYF
TRBJ2-5,TRBD1,TRBV7-2,NA,14,TGTGCCAGCAGCTCGGACAGGGGAGGGGAGACCCAGTACTTC,CASSSDRGGETQYF
TRBJ1-2,TRBD1,TRBV20-1,NA,16,TGCAGTGCTACTATTGTCAAACCGGGACAGGGCTTTGGCTACACCTTC,CSATIVKPGQGFGYTF
TRBJ1-1,NA,TRBV19,NA,13,TGTGCCAGTAGACTCGGGGTGAACACTGAAGCTTTCTTT,CASRLGVNTEAFF
TRBJ2-1,NA,TRBV9,NA,15,TGTGCCAGCAGCCCCGGGCCCGTCTCCTACAATGAGCAGTTCTTC,CASSPGPVSYNEQFF
TRBJ2-3,NA,TRBV6-6,once,11,TGTGCCAGCAGCCCGACCGGTACGCAGTATTTT,CASSPTGTQYF
TRBJ2-2,NA,TRBV12-3/TRBV12-4,NA,17,TGTGCCAGCAGTGAAACCCCGGGCCCCACGAGGACCGGGGAGCTGTTTTTT,CASSETPGPTRTGELFF
TRBJ2-1,TRBD1,TRBV28,once,14,TGTGCCAGCTATCGACAGGGCTCCTACAATGAGCAGTTCTTC,CASYRQGSYNEQFF
TRBJ2-3,TRBD1,TRBV7-9,NA,15,TGTGCCAGCAGCTTAGGACAGGGCAACACAGATACGCAGTATTTT,CASSLGQGNTDTQYF
TRBJ2-7,NA,TRBV24-1,NA,12,TGTGCCACCAGTGACGTGACAGGCGAGCAGTACTTC,CATSDVTGEQYF